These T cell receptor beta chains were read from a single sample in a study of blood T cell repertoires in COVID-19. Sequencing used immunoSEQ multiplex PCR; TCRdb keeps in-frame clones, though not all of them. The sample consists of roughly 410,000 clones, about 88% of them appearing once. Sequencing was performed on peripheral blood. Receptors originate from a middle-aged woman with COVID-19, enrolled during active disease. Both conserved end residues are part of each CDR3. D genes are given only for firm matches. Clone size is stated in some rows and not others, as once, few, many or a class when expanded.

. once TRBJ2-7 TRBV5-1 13 CASKRAGLLEQYF TGCGCCAGCAAAAGGGCAGGACTACTCGAGCAGTACTTC
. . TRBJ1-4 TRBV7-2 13 CASSLDSFEKLFF TGTGCCAGCAGCTTAGATTCTTTCGAAAAACTGTTTTTT
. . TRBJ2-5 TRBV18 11 CASSPRETQYF TGTGCCAGCTCACCTCGGGAGACCCAGTACTTC
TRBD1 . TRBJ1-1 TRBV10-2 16 CASSVLSGTGGTEAFF TGCGCCAGCAGCGTTCTTTCCGGGACAGGGGGCACTGAAGCTTTCTTT
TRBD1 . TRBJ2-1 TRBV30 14 CAWSGDRERSEQFF TGTGCCTGGAGCGGGGACAGGGAAAGGTCCGAGCAGTTCTTC
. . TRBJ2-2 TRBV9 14 CASKGRGDTGELFF TGTGCCAGCAAGGGCAGGGGTGACACCGGGGAGCTGTTTTTT
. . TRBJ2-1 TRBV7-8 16 CASSLPPGLAINEQFF TGTGCCAGCAGCTTACCCCCGGGCCTAGCGATAAATGAGCAGTTCTTC
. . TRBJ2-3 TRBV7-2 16 CASSLMRQGATDTQYF TGTGCCAGCAGCTTGATGAGGCAGGGTGCCACAGATACGCAGTATTTT
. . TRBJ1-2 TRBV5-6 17 CASRPLIPRVQDYGYTF TGTGCCAGCAGACCACTCATTCCCAGGGTTCAGGACTATGGCTACACCTTC
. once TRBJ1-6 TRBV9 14 CASSALDMDSPLHF TGTGCCAGCAGCGCCTTGGACATGGATTCACCCCTCCACTTT
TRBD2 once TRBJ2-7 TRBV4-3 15 CASSQLAGGPHEQYF TGCGCCAGCAGCCAACTAGCGGGAGGGCCGCACGAGCAGTACTTC
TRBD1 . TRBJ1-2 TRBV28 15 CASSLLGQGIYGYTF TGTGCCAGCAGTTTATTGGGACAGGGCATCTATGGCTACACCTTC
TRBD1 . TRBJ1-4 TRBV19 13 CASKDRGREKLFF TGTGCCAGTAAAGACAGGGGGCGTGAAAAACTGTTTTTT
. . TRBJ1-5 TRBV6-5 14 CASSRGVKNQPQHF TGTGCCAGCAGTCGGGGGGTTAAAAATCAGCCCCAGCATTTT
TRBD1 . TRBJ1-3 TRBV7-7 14 CASSQGDAGNTIYF TGTGCTAGCAGCCAGGGGGACGCTGGAAACACCATATATTTT
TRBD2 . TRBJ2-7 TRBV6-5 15 CASSYGTRSSYEQYF TGTGCCAGCAGTTACGGGACTAGAAGCTCCTACGAGCAGTACTTC
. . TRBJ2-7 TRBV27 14 CASSRGLQGLEQYF TGTGCCAGCAGCCGCGGCCTCCAGGGGCTCGAGCAGTACTTC
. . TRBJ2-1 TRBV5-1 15 CASSFQGSGYNEQFF TGCGCCAGCAGCTTCCAGGGGTCCGGCTACAATGAGCAGTTCTTC
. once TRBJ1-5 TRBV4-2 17 CASSPMQGQPYDQPQHF TGTGCCAGCAGCCCCATGCAAGGACAGCCGTATGATCAGCCCCAGCATTTT
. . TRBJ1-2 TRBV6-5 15 CASARGRASVYGYTF TGTGCCAGCGCGCGGGGAAGGGCGTCCGTCTATGGCTACACCTTC
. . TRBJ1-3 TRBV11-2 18 CASSLNVQGGTLLDTIYF TGTGCCAGCAGCTTAAACGTTCAGGGAGGAACTTTGTTAGACACCATATATTTT
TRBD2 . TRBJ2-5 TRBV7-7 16 CASSLLGSGGFETQYF TGTGCTAGCAGCTTGCTTGGGTCGGGGGGTTTTGAGACCCAGTACTTC
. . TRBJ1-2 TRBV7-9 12 CASSSQGYGYTF TGTGCCAGCAGCTCACAGGGTTATGGCTACACCTTC
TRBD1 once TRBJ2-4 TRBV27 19 CASSPFPLWTGKAKNIQYF TGTGCCAGCAGTCCATTTCCCCTTTGGACAGGGAAAGCCAAAAACATTCAGTACTTC
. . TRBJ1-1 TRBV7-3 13 CASSPTGITEAFF TGTGCCAGCAGCCCTACAGGGATCACTGAAGCTTTCTTT
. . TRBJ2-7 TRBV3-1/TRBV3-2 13 CASSQFSRRGQYF TGTGCCAGCAGCCAGTTCTCTCGAAGGGGGCAGTACTTC
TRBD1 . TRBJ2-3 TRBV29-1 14 CSVVGQGGADTQYF TGCAGCGTAGTGGGACAGGGAGGTGCAGATACGCAGTATTTT
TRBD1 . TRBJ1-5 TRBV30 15 CAWSVYRGLYQPQHF TGTGCCTGGAGTGTCTACAGGGGGCTGTATCAGCCCCAGCATTTT
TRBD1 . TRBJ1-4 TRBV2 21 CASSEDEQGFNLKGANEKLFF TGTGCCAGCAGTGAAGACGAACAGGGGTTTAACTTGAAGGGGGCTAATGAAAAACTGTTTTTT
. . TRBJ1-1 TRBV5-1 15 CASSLRPTGGTEAFF TGCGCCAGCAGCTTGAGGCCCACGGGGGGGACTGAAGCTTTCTTT
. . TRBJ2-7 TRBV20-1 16 CSASNLGAPPPYEQYF TGCAGTGCTAGTAACCTTGGGGCCCCCCCTCCCTACGAGCAGTACTTC
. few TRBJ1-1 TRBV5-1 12 CASSRSGVEAFF TGCGCCAGCAGCCGCTCGGGTGTGGAAGCTTTCTTT